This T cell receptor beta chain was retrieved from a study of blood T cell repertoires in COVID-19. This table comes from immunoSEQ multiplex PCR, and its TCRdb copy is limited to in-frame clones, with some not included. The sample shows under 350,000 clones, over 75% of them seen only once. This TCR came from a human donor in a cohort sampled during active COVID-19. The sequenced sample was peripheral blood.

Here the CDR3 reads CASSLVGGELFF. The CDR3 nucleotides read TGTGCCAGCAGCCTGGTGGGGGGGGAGCTGTTTTTT. The rearrangement uses TRBV12-3 or TRBV12-4 and TRBJ1-4; D is undetermined. TRBJ2-2 matches the DNA end more closely, so the J call is doubtful. The length of the CDR3 is 12 residues.